The clone carrying this T cell receptor beta chain was detected only a few times. Its antigen is undetermined. This sample was taken from a study of T cell repertoires in cytomegalovirus infection. At the level of the study: CMV epitopes in the study were HLA-C-restricted (recently identified) and HLA-B-restricted (well studied). A matching HLA type, together with CMV infection, was signaled by public TCR beta signatures. Whole-study results and caveats: The response measured ex vivo was dominated by TCR beta clonotypes (HLA-C-restricted and CMV-specific). There were carriers of CMV plus the relevant HLA, and cumulative public TCR beta family frequency identified them.

Germline V gives CDR1 MNHNY, CDR2 SVGAGI (reference sequence). The CDR3 contains 15 residues. The V end was cut by 2 bases, the J end by 0 bases, with 8 bases between. One entry per CDR3 protein, called by TCRdb with MiXCR from the reads. The sample has 450,000 to 550,000 distinct CDR3 sequences, 40% to 50% seen once. The sequences come from cultured PBMCs, collected from culture after CMV antigen stimulation. This TCR was recovered from a human donor in good health (CMV status not recorded). Some clones in this sample may be carry-over from other donors' samples. This chain uses TRBV6-6 with TRBJ2-4; D gene unclear. CDR3 DNA sequence: TGTGCCAGCAGTTACGGGCGGCTAGCCAAAAACATTCAGTACTTC. Amino acid sequence: CASSYGRLAKNIQYF.